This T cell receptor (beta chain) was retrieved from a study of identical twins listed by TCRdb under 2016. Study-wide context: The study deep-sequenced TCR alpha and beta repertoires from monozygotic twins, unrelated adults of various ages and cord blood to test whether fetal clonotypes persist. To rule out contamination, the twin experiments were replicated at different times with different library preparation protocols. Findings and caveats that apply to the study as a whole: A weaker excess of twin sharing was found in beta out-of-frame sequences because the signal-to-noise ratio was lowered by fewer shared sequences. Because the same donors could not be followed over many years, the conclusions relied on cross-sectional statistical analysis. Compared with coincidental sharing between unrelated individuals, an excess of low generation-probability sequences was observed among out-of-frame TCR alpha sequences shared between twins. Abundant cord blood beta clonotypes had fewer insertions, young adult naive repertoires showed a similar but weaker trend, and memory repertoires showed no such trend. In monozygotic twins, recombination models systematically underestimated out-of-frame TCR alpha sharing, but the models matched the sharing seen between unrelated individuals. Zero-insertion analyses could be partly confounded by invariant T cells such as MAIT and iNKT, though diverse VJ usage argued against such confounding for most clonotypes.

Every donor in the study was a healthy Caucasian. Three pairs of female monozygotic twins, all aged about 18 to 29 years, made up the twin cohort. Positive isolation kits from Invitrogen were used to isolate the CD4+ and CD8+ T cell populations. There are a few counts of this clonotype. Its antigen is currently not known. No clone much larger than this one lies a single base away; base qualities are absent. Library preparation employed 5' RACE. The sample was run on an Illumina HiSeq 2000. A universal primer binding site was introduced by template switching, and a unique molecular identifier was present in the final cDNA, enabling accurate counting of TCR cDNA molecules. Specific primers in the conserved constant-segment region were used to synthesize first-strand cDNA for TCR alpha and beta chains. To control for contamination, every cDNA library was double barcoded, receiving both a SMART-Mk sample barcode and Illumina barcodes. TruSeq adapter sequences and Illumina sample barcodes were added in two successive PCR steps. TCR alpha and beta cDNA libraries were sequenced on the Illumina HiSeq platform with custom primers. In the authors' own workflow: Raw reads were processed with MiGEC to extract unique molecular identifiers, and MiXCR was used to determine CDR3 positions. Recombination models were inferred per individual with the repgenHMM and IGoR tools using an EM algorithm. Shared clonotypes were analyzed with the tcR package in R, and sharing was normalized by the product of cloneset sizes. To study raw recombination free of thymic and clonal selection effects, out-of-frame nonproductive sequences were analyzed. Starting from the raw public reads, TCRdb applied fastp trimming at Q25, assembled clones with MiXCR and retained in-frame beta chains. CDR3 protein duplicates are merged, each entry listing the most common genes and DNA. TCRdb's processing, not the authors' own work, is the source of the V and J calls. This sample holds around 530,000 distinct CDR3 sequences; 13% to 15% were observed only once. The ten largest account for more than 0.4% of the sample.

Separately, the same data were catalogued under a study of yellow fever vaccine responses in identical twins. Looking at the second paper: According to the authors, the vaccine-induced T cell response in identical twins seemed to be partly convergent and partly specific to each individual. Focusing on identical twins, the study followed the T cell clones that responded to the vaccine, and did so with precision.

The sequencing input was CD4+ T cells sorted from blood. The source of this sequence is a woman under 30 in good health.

The DNA reads as follows: TGCAGGGCGGAGGGAGGCACAGATACGCAGTATTTT. This codes for CRAEGGTDTQYF. Here the chain combines TRBV20-1 and TRBJ2-3; possibly the D gene is TRBD2, per 6 matching bases. The CDR3 contains 12 residues, cysteine and phenylalanine counted. Only the CDR3 DNA is retained, 36 bases long and in frame from the first base. In the germline V gene (reference sequence), CDR1 corresponds to DFQATT and CDR2 to SNEGSKA.